Listed here are 4 T cell receptor beta chains from one sample, sequenced in a study of T cells after yellow fever vaccination. TCRdb passed the 5' RACE reads through MiXCR, listing each CDR3 protein once. There are about 50,000 distinct CDR3 sequences in the sample; 7.4% occur only once, and 28% lies in the top ten. Material: CD8+ T cells sorted from PBMCs, obtained about 2 weeks after the first yellow fever vaccination. The receptors originated from a man between 18 and 29 years old who received the YFV17D yellow fever vaccine.

Ten or more counts support this clonotype. The chain employs TRBV6-4 and TRBJ2-2; D gene unclear. The CDR3 runs to 13 residues. V lost 0 bases to trimming and J lost 4 bases, with 3 bases between them. Germline assignment: CDR1 MRHNA and CDR2 SNTAGT. The CDR3, as DNA: TGTGCCAGCAGTGACTCGGCCACCGGGGAGCTGTTTTTT. Protein sequence: CASSDSATGELFF.

This clonotype was recorded at least ten times. The V gene is TRBV20-1, the J gene TRBJ2-1, with 10 positions matching TRBD1. Losses at the gene ends were 0 bases for V and 4 bases for J; bases not matched to a gene: 6. The CDR3 covers 16 residues. Germline CDR1 and CDR2: DFQATT and SNEGSKA (reference sequence). This CDR3 reads CSARDRGTGVYNEQFF. Written as DNA, the CDR3 is TGCAGTGCTAGAGATAGGGGGACAGGGGTTTACAATGAGCAGTTCTTC.

The chain links TRBV14 to TRBJ1-1, with 8 nucleotides matching TRBD1. The CDR3 consists of 19 residues. V lost 0 bases and J lost 6; bases outside the gene matches: 18. In germline, CDR1 is SGHDN, CDR2 FVKESK. DNA of the CDR3: TGTGCCAGCAGCCAAGATCTACCGGGACAGGCTTCTGACGAACCTGAAGCTTTCTTT. Encoded protein: CASSQDLPGQASDEPEAFF.

As for this clonotype: At one boundary the junction diverges from the germline segment, which might be a read error. The V and J genes are TRBV20-1 and TRBJ2-3, with D possibly TRBD2 on 6 matching bases. Germline V gene data show CDR1 as DFQATT and CDR2 as SNEGSKA (reference sequence). The CDR3 totals 16 residues. CDR3 bases: TGCTGTGCTAGAGTGTCGGGGGTCGCGGGCACAGATACGCAGTATTTT. Translated: CCARVSGVAGTDTQYF.